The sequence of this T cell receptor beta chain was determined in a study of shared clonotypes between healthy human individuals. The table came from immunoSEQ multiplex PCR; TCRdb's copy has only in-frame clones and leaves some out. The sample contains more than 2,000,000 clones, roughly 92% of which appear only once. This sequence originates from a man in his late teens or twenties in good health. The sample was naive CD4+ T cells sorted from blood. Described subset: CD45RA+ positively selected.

The CDR3 here is CASSLESSGGTQYF. In DNA, the CDR3 is TGTGCCAGCAGCCTCGAGTCTAGCGGCGGTACGCAGTATTTT. This chain links TRBV7-3 with TRBJ2-3, with TRBD2 identical over 7 bases. The V gene's germline CDR1 is SGHTA and CDR2 FQGTGA. Trimming removed 5 bases from V and 8 bases from J; junction bases left unmatched: 10. The length of the CDR3 is 14 residues.